The rows below give T cell receptor beta chains drawn from one sample of a study of T cells in Graves' hyperthyroidism and ophthalmopathy. From the multiplex PCR reads, TCRdb called clonotypes with MiXCR, one entry per CDR3 protein. The sample lists 500,000 to 600,000 distinct CDR3 sequences, 46% occurring once. Sequenced material: peripheral blood or thyroid tissue (not recorded which). These receptors all come from an adult woman with Graves' disease, either hyperthyroidism or ophthalmopathy (not recorded which). The CDR3 runs from the conserved cysteine through the conserved F or W. A clone size is listed for some rows: how often the clone was seen (once, few, many), or a class if it is expanded.

CDR3aa	v_gene	abundance	len
CASSLSGGKGETQYF	TRBV12-3/TRBV12-4	.	15
CSAKYTDTEAFF	TRBV20-1	.	12
CASSMGGPNAGAFF	TRBV19	.	14
CATSEWASGSFEQFF	TRBV24-1	.	15
CSVTGTSGTPGELFF	TRBV29-1	.	15
CAISELQAGWGDEQYF	TRBV10-3	.	16
CSARAGGGAVLTF	TRBV20-1	many	13
CASGGTGTNVLTF	TRBV28	.	13
CASSLRRDDEKLFF	TRBV7-2	.	14
CSGRVGSYEQYF	TRBV29-1	many	12
CATSSPGRASPGNTIYF	TRBV15	.	17
CASKSLLGKETQYF	TRBV7-2	few	14
CASSPLGRAGNTIYF	TRBV10-3	.	15
CASITRQGTGKLFF	TRBV7-3	.	14
CASSLGGTGDTEAFF	TRBV5-1	many	15
CASSLAGVANTGELFF	TRBV25-1	few	16
CAISGEGKNTGELFF	TRBV10-3	few	15
CIRTHDNQPQHF	TRBV20-1	many	12
CASSRQGSGYTF	TRBV2	.	12
CASRPPSTSGSHRNTGELFF	TRBV7-9	.	20
CASSNGGAATEAFF	TRBV7-3	few	14
CATSRGYSTEAFF	TRBV15	many	13
CASRTSGQGFINQPQHF	TRBV27	few	17
CSALDPGGGGGAEQYF	TRBV20-1	many	16
CASSLARGRVDTEAFF	TRBV7-8	many	16
CAWHRGFGYTF	TRBV30	few	11
CASSPEGGAWNTEAFF	TRBV3-1	few	16
CAIRDSTSNQPQHF	TRBV10-3	many	14
CASSRGSTDTQYF	TRBV7-3	few	13
CASGWDPTNYGYTF	TRBV6-6	many	14
CASSLGTGFGNQPQHF	TRBV7-8	many	16
CSQERSAGGAFF	TRBV29-1	.	12
CATSREWAAIYF	TRBV15	once	12
CATSRDRVSSETQYF	TRBV15	.	15
CSARDPRSYEHF	TRBV20-1	once	12
CASSTERWVNTEAFF	TRBV6-5	.	15